Below, 17 T cell receptor beta chains from the same sample are listed, as sequenced in a study of control samples from healthy donors and cancer patients. Method: immunoSEQ multiplex PCR; TCRdb's copy keeps in-frame clones and lacks some. Of tens of thousands of clones in the sample, 84% were seen once. The source material was blood. Receptors were obtained from a man aged 50 or older in good health.

This clone has a handful of counts. The J gene is TRBJ2-3, the V gene TRBV6-5, with 8 nucleotides matching TRBD2. CDR1 MNHEY and CDR2 SVGAGI come from the germline V gene. This CDR3 has 14 residues. V lost 7 bases and J lost 2; bases outside the gene matches: 5. In DNA form, the CDR3 reads TGTGCCAGCAAACTAGCGGAAGCCACAGATACGCAGTATTTT. This translates into CASKLAEATDTQYF.

With regard to this clone: Compared with germline, one end of the junction differs, possibly owing to a read error. Other DNA sequences in this specimen translate into the identical CDR3. The chain recombines TRBV6-4 with TRBJ1-5, with D hard to call. CDR1 and CDR2 (germline): MRHNA, SNTAGT. The CDR3 has 14 amino acids. The CDR3 nucleotides read TGTGCCAGCAGTGACTCTTTGGGTAATCAACCCCAGCATTTT. This sequence encodes CASSDSLGNQPQHF.

The chain combines TRBV6-2 or TRBV6-3 with TRBJ1-1; 9 bases agree with TRBD1. The germline V gene encodes CDR1 MNHEY and CDR2 SVGEGT. The CDR3 is 17 residues long. J lost 2 bases, V lost 0 bases, and 7 bases had no gene match. CDR3 in amino acids: CASSYSPGDRVNTEAFF. The CDR3 DNA is TGTGCCAGCAGTTACTCCCCCGGGGACAGGGTAAACACTGAAGCTTTCTTT.

The chain recombines TRBV7-4 with TRBJ1-5; TRBD1 agrees at 7 bases. Trimming removed 8 bases from V and 3 bases from J; junction bases left unmatched: 7. The CDR3 contains 14 residues. Germline lookup yields CDR1 SGHVT and CDR2 SQSDAQ. CDR3 in amino acids: CASGPTGSNQPQHF. The CDR3, as DNA: TGTGCCAGCGGTCCGACAGGGTCCAATCAGCCCCAGCATTTT.

V usage is TRBV15 and J usage is TRBJ2-7; the D is unclear. Germline values: CDR1 LNHNV, CDR2 YYDKDF (reference sequence). CDR3 length equals 11 residues. Trimming removed 4 bases at V and 2 bases at J, with 3 bases between. DNA of the CDR3: TGTGCCACCAGCAACACCTACGAGCAGTACTTC. It yields the protein CATSNTYEQYF.

The rearrangement uses TRBV9 and TRBJ2-7, with TRBD1 matching 11 bases. CDR1 SGDLS and CDR2 YYNGEE come from the germline V gene. CDR3 length equals 15 residues. Germline trimming cut 3 bases from V and 7 bases from J; bases unmatched to any gene: 9. The CDR3, as DNA: TGTGCCAGCAGCGCAAGCCCGGGACAGGGGGGGGAGCAGTACTTC. Encoded protein: CASSASPGQGGEQYF.

This clone was counted once. The chain links TRBV3-1 (or the pseudogene TRBV3-2) to TRBJ1-1, with D maybe TRBD1 (5 bases). Germline V gene data show CDR1 as LGHDT and CDR2 as YNNKEL (reference sequence). The V end lost 1 base, the J end lost 5 bases, and 11 bases lay between the germline ends. This CDR3 has 14 amino acids. The CDR3 coding sequence is TGTGCCAGCAGCCAAGGGAGCGGGGGGACTGAAGCTTTCTTT. Its translation is CASSQGSGGTEAFF.

This clone was picked up a small number of times. The genes are TRBV3-1 (or the pseudogene TRBV3-2) and TRBJ1-2, with a tentative D call TRBD1 (5 bases). V lost 4 bases and J lost 8, with 17 bases in between. There are 14 residues in the CDR3. The germline V gene encodes CDR1 LGHDT and CDR2 YNNKEL (reference sequence). CDR3: CASSRGRGAGGYTF. The DNA for the CDR3 is TGTGCCAGCAGCCGCGGTCGAGGGGCAGGGGGCTACACCTTC.

The chain is built from TRBV5-1 and TRBJ1-6; a weak D match, TRBD1 (5 bases). The ends were cut back, 0 bases at V and 7 bases at J, with 14 bases in the middle. Germline V gives CDR1 SGHRS, CDR2 YFSETQ. The CDR3 loop spans 16 amino acids. The chain's CDR3 is CASSLVGLRVNSPLHF. The CDR3 DNA reads TGCGCCAGCAGCTTGGTGGGGCTGAGGGTGAATTCACCCCTCCACTTT. Complete variable domain (other parts from reference TRBV5-1 and TRBJ1-6): KAGVTQTPRYLIKTRGQQVTLSCSPISGHRSVSWYQQTPGQGLQFLFEYFSETQRNKGNFPGRFSGRQFSNSRSEMNVSTLELGDSALYLCASSLVGLRVNSPLHFGNGTRLTVT.

This clone was counted once. V and J are TRBV2 and TRBJ1-1; no clear D. Germline V gene sequence: CDR1 SNHLY, CDR2 FYNNEI. V lost 1 base and J 1 base, leaving 4 bases between the germline ends. This CDR3 contains 13 residues. The CDR3 sequence: CASSEGGNTEAFF. CDR3 DNA sequence: TGTGCCAGCAGTGAAGGGGGGAACACTGAAGCTTTCTTT.

The chain uses TRBV4-3 and TRBJ2-1; D not certain. The germline gives CDR1 LGHNA, CDR2 YSLEER. The CDR3 extends over 16 amino acids. Trimming pared 0 bases from V and 4 bases from J, leaving 13 bases between. The CDR3 loop reads CASSQDATFGYNEQFF. CDR3 nucleotide sequence: TGCGCCAGCAGCCAAGATGCGACCTTTGGTTACAATGAGCAGTTCTTC.

This sequence joins TRBV3-1 (or the pseudogene TRBV3-2) and TRBJ2-7; D possibly uses TRBD1 or TRBD2 (6 bases each). Germline CDR1 reads LGHDT; CDR2 reads YNNKEL (reference sequence). There are 17 residues in the CDR3. V was shortened by 0 bases and J by 2 bases, with 17 bases between the two germline ends. The CDR3 DNA is TGTGCCAGCAGCCAAGAAACATTGAGGGGGGTTCCCTACGAGCAGTACTTC. It yields the protein CASSQETLRGVPYEQYF.

This CDR3 reads CASSLPRSGELFF. CDR3 coding DNA: TGCGCCAGCAGCCTGCCTCGGTCCGGGGAGCTGTTTTTT. The J gene is TRBJ2-2, the V gene TRBV5-1; the D is unclear. This CDR3 has 13 amino acids. V was pared by 4 bases and J by 6 bases, with 10 bases between. Germline loops: CDR1 SGHRS, CDR2 YFSETQ.

This clone has a handful of counts. The chain employs TRBV9 and TRBJ2-1, with unresolved D. The germline CDR1 and CDR2 sequences are SGDLS and YYNGEE. The CDR3 covers 14 residues. V lost 0 bases and J 5 bases, leaving 9 bases between the germline ends. The CDR3 is CASSVGVGNNEQFF. The CDR3 DNA reads as TGTGCCAGCAGCGTAGGGGTGGGGAACAATGAGCAGTTCTTC.

This rearrangement joins TRBV30 to TRBJ2-7; D gene unclear. This CDR3 has 10 residues. V was shortened by 8 bases and J by 3 bases, with 8 bases between the two germline ends. From germline, CDR1 is GTSNPN and CDR2 SVGIG (reference sequence). This chain's CDR3 is CAGKGYEQYF. The CDR3 DNA reads as TGTGCCGGGAAGGGCTACGAGCAGTACTTC.

The J gene is TRBJ2-1, the V gene TRBV5-1; TRBD2 agrees at 9 bases. CDR3 length equals 16 residues. Trimming cost V 0 bases and J 2 bases; bases outside gene matches: 3. The germline V gene has CDR1 SGHRS and CDR2 YFSETQ. CDR3 nucleotide sequence: TGCGCCAGCAGCTTGGTGGTAGCGGGGGCCTACAATGAGCAGTTCTTC. Its protein product is CASSLVVAGAYNEQFF.

This clone was counted once. The gene calls are TRBV7-9 and TRBJ1-2; 11 bases match TRBD1. V dropped 4 bases and J dropped 8; count of bases not matched to a gene: 6. CDR1 and CDR2 from the germline V gene are SEHNR and FQNEAQ (reference sequence). This CDR3 has 14 residues. DNA for the CDR3: TGTGCCAGCAGCTCGCCGGGACAGGGGGGCGGCTACACCTTC. Amino acid sequence: CASSSPGQGGGYTF.